The clone carrying this T cell receptor beta chain was recorded many times. The antigen is undetermined. The sample belongs to a study of early T cells in non-severe SARS-CoV-2 infection. cDNA molecules, individually, were tagged with unique molecular identifiers. TCRdb reanalysed the 5' RACE reads using MiXCR and keeps one entry per CDR3 protein. The sample has 35,000 to 45,000 distinct CDR3 sequences; around 6.3% are singletons. Broader study findings: VDJdb matching favored anti-spike CD8 responses, missing private and CD4 specificities.

Trimming removed 5 bases from V and 4 bases from J, with 18 bases in between. The CDR3 sequence is 15 residues long. Germline loops: CDR1 SEHNR, CDR2 FQNEAQ (reference sequence). The chain uses TRBV7-9 and TRBJ2-7; D may be TRBD1 or TRBD2 (7 bases each). The sequencing here drew on whole blood, taken at baseline. The origin of this receptor is an adult who was a healthcare worker with PCR-confirmed SARS-CoV-2 infection or an uninfected control (not recorded which). The CDR3 region is CASSRYRQGGYEQYF. The CDR3 DNA reads TGTGCCAGCAGCCGCTATCGACAGGGAGGGTACGAGCAGTACTTC.